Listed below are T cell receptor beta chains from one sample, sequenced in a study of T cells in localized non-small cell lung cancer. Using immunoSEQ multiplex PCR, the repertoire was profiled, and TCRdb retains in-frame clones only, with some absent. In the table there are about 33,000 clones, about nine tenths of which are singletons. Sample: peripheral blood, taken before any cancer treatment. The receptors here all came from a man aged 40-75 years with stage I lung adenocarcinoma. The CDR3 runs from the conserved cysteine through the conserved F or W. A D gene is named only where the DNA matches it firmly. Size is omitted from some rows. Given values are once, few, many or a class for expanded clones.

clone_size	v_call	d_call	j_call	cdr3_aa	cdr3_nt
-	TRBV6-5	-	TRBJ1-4	CASSRDGGNEKLFF	TGTGCCAGCAGCCGGGACGGGGGAAACGAAAAACTGTTTTTT
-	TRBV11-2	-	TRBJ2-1	CASSPGGAGEQFF	TGTGCCAGCAGCCCTGGGGGCGCAGGTGAGCAGTTCTTC
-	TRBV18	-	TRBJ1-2	CASSPAVLQGRRGYTF	TGTGCCAGCTCACCAGCTGTTTTACAGGGCAGGCGTGGCTACACCTTC
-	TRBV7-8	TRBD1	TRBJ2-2	CASSWGGTGDAGELFF	TGTGCCAGCAGCTGGGGAGGGACAGGGGATGCCGGGGAGCTGTTTTTT
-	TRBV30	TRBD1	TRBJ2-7	CAWSVGQRYEQYF	TGTGCCTGGAGTGTGGGACAGCGTTACGAGCAGTACTTC
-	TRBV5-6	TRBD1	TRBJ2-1	CASSLAHRGLGYNEQFF	TGTGCCAGCAGCTTGGCACACAGGGGATTAGGCTACAATGAGCAGTTCTTC
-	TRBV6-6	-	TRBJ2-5	CATRGGFQETQYF	TGTGCCACCAGGGGGGGCTTCCAAGAGACCCAGTACTTC
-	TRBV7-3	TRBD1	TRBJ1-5	CASSLRDRGLWNQPQHF	TGTGCCAGCAGCTTAAGGGACAGGGGCCTCTGGAATCAGCCCCAGCATTTT
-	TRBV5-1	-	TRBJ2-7	CASSPDLNDEQYF	TGCGCCAGCAGCCCGGACTTAAACGACGAGCAGTACTTC
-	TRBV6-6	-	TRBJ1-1	CATTGYTEAFF	TGTGCCACAACCGGGTACACTGAAGCTTTCTTT
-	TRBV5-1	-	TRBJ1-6	CASSLVGAEPNSPLHF	TGCGCCAGCAGCTTGGTAGGGGCAGAGCCTAATTCACCCCTCCACTTT
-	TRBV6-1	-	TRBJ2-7	CASSAEGRGMRYF	TGTGCCAGCAGCGCGGAAGGGCGCGGCATGCGGTACTTC
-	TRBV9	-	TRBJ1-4	CASSPHPATNEKLFF	TGTGCCAGCAGCCCCCACCCTGCAACTAATGAAAAACTGTTTTTT
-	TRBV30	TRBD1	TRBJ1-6	CAWQTGTGKGSYNSPLHF	TGTGCCTGGCAGACCGGGACAGGGAAAGGCTCCTATAATTCACCCCTCCACTTT
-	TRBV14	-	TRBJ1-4	CASSPYSRVDEKLFF	TGTGCCAGCAGCCCCTATAGCAGGGTCGATGAAAAACTGTTTTTT
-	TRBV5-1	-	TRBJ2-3	CASSLYTGGGVTDTQYF	TGCGCCAGCAGCTTGTACACAGGGGGAGGGGTCACAGATACGCAGTATTTT
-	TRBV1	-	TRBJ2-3	CTSSQSLTSGDTQYF	TGCACCAGCAGCCAATCGCTGACTAGCGGGGATACGCAGTATTTT
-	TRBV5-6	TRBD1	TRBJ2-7	CASSFGTASYEQYF	TGTGCCAGCAGCTTCGGGACAGCCTCCTACGAGCAGTACTTC
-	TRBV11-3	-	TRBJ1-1	CASSLTVNTEAFF	TGTGCCAGCAGCCTTACAGTGAACACTGAAGCTTTCTTT
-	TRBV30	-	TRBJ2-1	CAWSVLTGRNNEQFF	TGTGCCTGGAGTGTACTTACGGGGAGAAACAATGAGCAGTTCTTC
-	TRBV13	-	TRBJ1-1	CASSPKPILATNTEAFF	TGTGCCAGCAGCCCCAAACCCATATTAGCTACTAACACTGAAGCTTTCTTT
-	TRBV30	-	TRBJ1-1	CASETGIQAFF	TGTGCCTCCGAGACGGGCATACAGGCTTTCTTT
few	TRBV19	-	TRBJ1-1	CASSLGAMNTEAFF	TGTGCCAGTAGTTTGGGGGCCATGAACACTGAAGCTTTCTTT
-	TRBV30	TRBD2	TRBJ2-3	CAWSIGSGGNTDTQYF	TGTGCCTGGAGTATTGGTAGCGGGGGAAACACAGATACGCAGTATTTT
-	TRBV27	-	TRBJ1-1	CASRGTGNTEAFF	TGTGCCAGCAGGGGGACGGGGAACACTGAAGCTTTCTTT
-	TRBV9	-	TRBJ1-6	CASSVGPDGTDSPLHF	TGTGCCAGCAGCGTAGGGCCCGACGGAACGGACTCACCCCTCCACTTT
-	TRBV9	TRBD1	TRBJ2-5	CANGLDRDQETQYF	TGTGCCAACGGGTTAGACAGGGACCAAGAGACCCAGTACTTC
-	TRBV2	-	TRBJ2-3	CASGANTDTQYF	TGTGCCAGCGGGGCCAACACAGATACGCAGTATTTT
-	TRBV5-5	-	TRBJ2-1	CASSFRPGADNEQFF	TGTGCCAGCAGCTTCCGACCAGGGGCGGACAATGAGCAGTTCTTC
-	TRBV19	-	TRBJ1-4	CASSIAGRSNEKLFF	TGTGCCAGTAGTATAGCGGGCCGCTCCAATGAAAAACTGTTTTTT
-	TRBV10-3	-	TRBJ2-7	CAISEVVRGGNEQYF	TGTGCCATCAGTGAAGTCGTCAGGGGTGGAAACGAGCAGTACTTC
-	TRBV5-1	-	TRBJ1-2	CASSLYRGYGYTF	TGCGCCAGCAGCTTGTATAGGGGTTATGGCTACACCTTC
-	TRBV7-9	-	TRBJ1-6	CASSLGDIAPLHF	TGTGCCAGCAGCTTAGGGGATATCGCACCCCTCCACTTT
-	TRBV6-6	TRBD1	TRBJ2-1	CASVLDRGFANEQFF	TGTGCCAGCGTCCTTGACAGGGGTTTTGCCAATGAGCAGTTCTTC
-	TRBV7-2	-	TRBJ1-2	CASSLVGASPTYTF	TGTGCCAGCAGCTTGGTCGGAGCCAGTCCGACCTACACCTTC
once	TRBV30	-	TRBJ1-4	CAWSRRASTNEKLFF	TGTGCCTGGAGTAGGAGGGCTTCAACTAATGAAAAACTGTTTTTT
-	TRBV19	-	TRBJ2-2	CASSHQDTGELFF	TGTGCCAGTAGTCATCAGGACACCGGGGAGCTGTTTTTT
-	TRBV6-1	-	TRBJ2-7	CASSEVLGTVEEQYF	TGTGCCAGCAGTGAAGTCCTGGGAACAGTTGAAGAGCAGTACTTC
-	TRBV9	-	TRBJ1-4	CASSVEGTSGEKLFF	TGTGCCAGCAGCGTAGAGGGGACCTCAGGGGAAAAACTGTTTTTT
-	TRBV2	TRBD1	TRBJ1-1	CASSVVLKGQGAGGNTEAFF	TGTGCCAGCAGTGTCGTCCTTAAGGGACAGGGGGCGGGAGGGAACACTGAAGCTTTCTTT
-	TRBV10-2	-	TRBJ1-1	CASSGDGEAFF	TGCGCCAGCAGTGGGGACGGTGAAGCTTTCTTT
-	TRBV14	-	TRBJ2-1	CASSQDAVWSYNEQFF	TGTGCCAGCAGCCAAGATGCGGTATGGTCCTACAATGAGCAGTTCTTC
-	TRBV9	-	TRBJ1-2	CASSVSGLNYGYTF	TGTGCCAGCAGCGTGTCAGGCCTTAACTATGGCTACACCTTC
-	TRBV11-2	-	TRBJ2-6	CASSWGSGGANVLTF	TGTGCCAGCAGTTGGGGTTCGGGCGGGGCCAACGTCCTGACTTTC
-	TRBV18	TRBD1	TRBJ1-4	CASSHKPGQGDEKLFF	TGTGCCAGCTCACACAAACCGGGACAGGGGGATGAAAAACTGTTTTTT
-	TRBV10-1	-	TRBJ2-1	CASSVREDEQFF	TGCGCCAGCAGTGTAAGGGAGGATGAGCAGTTCTTC
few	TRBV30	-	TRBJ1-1	CAWRLVGNTEAFF	TGTGCCTGGAGGCTTGTGGGGAACACTGAAGCTTTCTTT
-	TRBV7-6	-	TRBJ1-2	CASSFSGGGYTF	TGTGCCAGCAGCTTTTCGGGTGGGGGCTACACCTTC
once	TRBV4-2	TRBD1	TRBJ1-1	CASSQPDRGQGEAFF	TGTGCCAGCAGCCAACCCGACAGGGGGCAAGGTGAAGCTTTCTTT
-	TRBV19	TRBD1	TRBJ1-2	CASVTGNYGYTF	TGTGCCAGTGTGACAGGGAACTATGGCTACACCTTC
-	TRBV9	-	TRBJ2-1	CASATGSPSYNEQFF	TGTGCCAGCGCGACCGGGTCCCCATCCTACAATGAGCAGTTCTTC
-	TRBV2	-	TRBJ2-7	CASSVSGSYEQYF	TGTGCCAGCAGTGTCTCCGGATCCTACGAGCAGTACTTC
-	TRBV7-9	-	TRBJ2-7	CASSLGAPTGRGSYEQYF	TGTGCCAGCAGCTTAGGGGCCCCCACAGGGAGGGGCTCCTACGAGCAGTACTTC
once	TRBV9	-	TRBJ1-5	CASSVGGGEGQPQHF	TGTGCCAGCAGCGTAGGCGGGGGGGAAGGGCAGCCCCAGCATTTT
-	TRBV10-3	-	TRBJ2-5	CAISRSREETQYF	TGTGCCATCAGCAGATCTAGGGAAGAGACCCAGTACTTC
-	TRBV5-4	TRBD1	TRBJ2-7	CASRPNQGATYEQYF	TGTGCCAGCAGACCCAACCAGGGGGCGACCTACGAGCAGTACTTC
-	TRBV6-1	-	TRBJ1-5	CASSQEGNQPQHF	TGTGCCAGCAGTCAGGAAGGAAATCAGCCCCAGCATTTT